The 7 T cell receptor beta chains presented below share a single source sample, sequenced in a study of blood T cell repertoires in COVID-19. This table comes from immunoSEQ multiplex PCR, and its TCRdb copy is limited to in-frame clones, with some not included. The sample shows roughly 66,000 clones, approximately 92% of them seen only once. Sequenced sample: peripheral blood. The receptors come from a human donor with active COVID-19. The donor label of this sample is uncertain.

The chain carries TRBV5-1 and TRBJ2-2; D may be TRBD2 (6 bases). The V gene lost 7 bases and the J gene lost 6 bases, with 13 bases spanning the gap. CDR3 length: 13 residues. Germline CDR1 reads SGHRS; CDR2 reads YFSETQ. CDR3 coding DNA: TGCGCCAGCTACGAGGGAGGAGCCGGGGAGCTGTTTTTT. It is translated as CASYEGGAGELFF.

The chain joins TRBV28 to TRBJ2-3; no clear D gene. This CDR3 has 13 amino acids. V was pared by 6 bases and J by 7 bases, with 14 bases between. Per germline, CDR1 MDHEN and CDR2 SYDVKM. CDR3 coding DNA: TGTGCCAGCAGCCCTCCGGCAGGATATACGCAGTATTTT. Amino acids: CASSPPAGYTQYF.

The chain is built from TRBV3-1 (or the pseudogene TRBV3-2) and TRBJ1-1; TRBD1 is a possible D gene (6 bases). This CDR3 comprises 15 residues. CDR1 is LGHDT, CDR2 YNNKEL, per germline (reference sequence). Trimming shortened V by 1 base and J by 4 bases, and 13 bases separated the two germline ends. In DNA, the CDR3 is TGTGCCAGCAGCCAAGTTTTTACAGGGACCACTGAAGCTTTCTTT. Translation: CASSQVFTGTTEAFF.

This chain links TRBV11-3 with TRBJ2-1; 9 bases match TRBD1. The CDR3 runs to 14 residues. The germline V gene has CDR1 SGHNT and CDR2 YENEEA. V trimming: 5 bases; J trimming: 4 bases; junction bases outside the gene matches: 3. CDR3 nucleotides: TGTGCCAGCAGCGCGGGGACAGGGTACAATGAGCAGTTCTTC. Protein sequence: CASSAGTGYNEQFF.

The genes are TRBV27 and TRBJ2-5; 7 bases fit TRBD1. Germline assignment: CDR1 MNHEY and CDR2 SMNVEV (reference sequence). V lost 7 bases and J lost 5; bases outside the gene matches: 7. This CDR3 is built from 13 residues. CDR3 amino acids: CASTFQGEETQYF. CDR3 bases: TGTGCCAGCACTTTCCAGGGGGAGGAGACCCAGTACTTC.

The chain links TRBV19 to TRBJ1-5; 9 bases match TRBD1. CDR1 and CDR2 (germline): LNHDA, SQIVND (reference sequence). The CDR3 has 17 amino acids. V dropped 8 bases and J dropped 0; count of bases not matched to a gene: 11. The DNA of the CDR3 is TGTGCCAGTTACCCCCGGGACAGGGAATATAGCAATCAGCCCCAGCATTTT. Translating gives CASYPRDREYSNQPQHF.

The chain combines TRBV28 with TRBJ1-4; D is perhaps TRBD1 (6 bases). Trimming took off 6 bases at V and 5 bases at J, with 16 bases between the two ends. The CDR3 totals 15 residues. CDR1 and CDR2 (germline): MDHEN, SYDVKM. CDR3 bases: TGTGCCAGCAGCCGAGGAACAGGGCCGAATGAAAAACTGTTTTTT. As protein: CASSRGTGPNEKLFF.